This TCR beta chain is drawn from a study of blood T cells in healthy people across ages. CDR1 is LGHDT and CDR2 is YNNKEL in the germline V gene (reference sequence). The CDR3 is 15 amino acids. V dropped 1 base and J dropped 5 bases, with 12 bases sitting between them. For the second PCR, which ran for about 7 to 11 cycles, a sample-barcoded 5' primer and a J-beta primer mix were used. TCRdb independently ran MiXCR on the 5' RACE reads; one entry per CDR3 protein. This table holds about 940,000 distinct CDR3 sequences, 48% found once. This TCR was recovered from a man aged 25-45 years in good health. The sample was blood. The rearrangement links TRBV3-1 to TRBJ2-1, with D perhaps TRBD2 (7 bases). Here the CDR3 reads CASSQGRGGNNEQFF. In DNA, the CDR3 is TGTGCCAGCAGCCAAGGAAGGGGGGGCAACAATGAGCAGTTCTTC.